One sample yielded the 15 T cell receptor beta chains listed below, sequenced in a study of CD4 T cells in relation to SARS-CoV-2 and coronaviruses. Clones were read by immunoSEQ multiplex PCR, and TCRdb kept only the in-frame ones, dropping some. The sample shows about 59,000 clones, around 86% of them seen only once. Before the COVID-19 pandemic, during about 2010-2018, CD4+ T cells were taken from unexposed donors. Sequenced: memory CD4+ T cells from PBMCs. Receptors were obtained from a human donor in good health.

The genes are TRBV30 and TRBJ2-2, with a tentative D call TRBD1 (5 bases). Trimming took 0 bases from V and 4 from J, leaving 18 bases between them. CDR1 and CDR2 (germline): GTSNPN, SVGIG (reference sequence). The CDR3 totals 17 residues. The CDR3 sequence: CAWSVLAGSISTGELFF. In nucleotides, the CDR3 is TGTGCCTGGAGTGTACTCGCAGGGTCGATTTCCACCGGGGAGCTGTTTTTT.

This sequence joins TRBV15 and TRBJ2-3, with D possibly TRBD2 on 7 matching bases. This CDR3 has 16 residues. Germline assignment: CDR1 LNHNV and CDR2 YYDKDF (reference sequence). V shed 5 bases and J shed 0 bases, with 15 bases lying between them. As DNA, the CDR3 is TGTGCCACCAGCGGACAGAAAGCGGGAAGCACAGATACGCAGTATTTT. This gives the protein CATSGQKAGSTDTQYF.

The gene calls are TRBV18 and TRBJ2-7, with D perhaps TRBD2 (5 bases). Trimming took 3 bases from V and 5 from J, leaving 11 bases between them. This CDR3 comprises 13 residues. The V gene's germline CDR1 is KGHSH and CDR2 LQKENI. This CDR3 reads CASSPRAQNEQYF. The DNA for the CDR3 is TGTGCCAGCTCACCGCGGGCACAGAACGAGCAGTACTTC.

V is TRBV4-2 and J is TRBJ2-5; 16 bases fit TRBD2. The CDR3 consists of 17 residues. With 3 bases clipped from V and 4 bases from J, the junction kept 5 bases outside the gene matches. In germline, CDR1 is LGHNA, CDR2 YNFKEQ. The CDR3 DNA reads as TGTGCCAGCAGCCAGACGGGACTAGCGGGAGGGGGAGAGACCCAGTACTTC. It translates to CASSQTGLAGGGETQYF.

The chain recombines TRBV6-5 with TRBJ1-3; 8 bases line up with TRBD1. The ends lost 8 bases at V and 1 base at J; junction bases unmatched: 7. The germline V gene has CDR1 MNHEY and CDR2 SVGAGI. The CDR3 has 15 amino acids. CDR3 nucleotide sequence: TGTGCCAGCCGCACAGGGGGAGGGTCTGGAAACACCATATATTTT. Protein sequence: CASRTGGGSGNTIYF.

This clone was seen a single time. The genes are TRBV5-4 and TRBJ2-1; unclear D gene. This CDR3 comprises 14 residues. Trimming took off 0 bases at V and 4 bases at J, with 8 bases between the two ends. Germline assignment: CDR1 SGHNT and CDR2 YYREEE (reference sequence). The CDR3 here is CASSLVGRYNEQFF. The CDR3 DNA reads TGTGCCAGCAGCTTGGTAGGACGATACAATGAGCAGTTCTTC.

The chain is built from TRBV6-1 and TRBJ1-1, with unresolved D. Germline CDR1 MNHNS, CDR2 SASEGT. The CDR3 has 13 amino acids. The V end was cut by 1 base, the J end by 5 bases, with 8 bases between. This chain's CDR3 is CASSEGESTEAFF. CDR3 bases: TGTGCCAGCAGTGAAGGGGAGTCGACTGAAGCTTTCTTT.

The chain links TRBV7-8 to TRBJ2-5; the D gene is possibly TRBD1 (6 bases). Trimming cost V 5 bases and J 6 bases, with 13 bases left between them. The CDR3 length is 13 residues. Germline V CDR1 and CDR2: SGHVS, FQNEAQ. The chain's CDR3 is CASSRSGDQTQYF. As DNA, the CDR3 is TGTGCCAGCAGCCGATCAGGGGACCAGACCCAGTACTTC.

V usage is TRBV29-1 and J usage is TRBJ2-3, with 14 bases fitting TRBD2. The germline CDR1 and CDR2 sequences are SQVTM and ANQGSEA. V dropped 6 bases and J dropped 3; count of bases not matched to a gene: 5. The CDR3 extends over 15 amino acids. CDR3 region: CSVRLAGGNTDTQYF. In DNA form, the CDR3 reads TGCAGCGTACGACTAGCGGGAGGGAATACAGATACGCAGTATTTT.

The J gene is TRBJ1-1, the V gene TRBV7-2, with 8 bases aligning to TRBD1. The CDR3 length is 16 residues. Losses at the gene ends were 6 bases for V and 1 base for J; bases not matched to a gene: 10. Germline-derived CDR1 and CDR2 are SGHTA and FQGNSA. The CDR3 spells CASSIKQGGPNTEAFF. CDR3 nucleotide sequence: TGTGCCAGCAGTATCAAACAGGGGGGACCGAACACTGAAGCTTTCTTT.

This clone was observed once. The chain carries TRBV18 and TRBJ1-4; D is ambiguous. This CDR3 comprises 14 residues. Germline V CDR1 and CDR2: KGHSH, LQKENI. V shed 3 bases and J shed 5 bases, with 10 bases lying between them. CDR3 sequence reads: CASSPARRNEKLFF. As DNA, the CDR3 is TGTGCCAGCTCACCCGCCAGGAGAAATGAAAAACTGTTTTTT.

The CDR3 coding sequence is TGTGCCACCGCGGGAGGCAAACCGACCATATATTTT. Translating gives CATAGGKPTIYF. V gene TRBV28 combines with J gene TRBJ1-3, with D hard to call. Germline CDR1 is MDHEN and CDR2 is SYDVKM. The CDR3 totals 12 residues. V lost 10 bases and J 10 bases, leaving 17 bases between the germline ends.

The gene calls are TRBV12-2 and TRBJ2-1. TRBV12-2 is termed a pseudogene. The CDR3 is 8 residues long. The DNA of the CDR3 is TGTGCAAGTCTTGAGCAGTTCTTC. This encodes CASLEQFF.

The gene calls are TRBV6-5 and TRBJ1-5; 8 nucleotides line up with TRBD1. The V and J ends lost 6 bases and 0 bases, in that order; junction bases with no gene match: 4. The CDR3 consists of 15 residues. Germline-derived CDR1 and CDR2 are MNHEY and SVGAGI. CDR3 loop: CASRGTGFSNQPQHF. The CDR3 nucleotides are TGTGCCAGCAGGGGGACAGGCTTTAGCAATCAGCCCCAGCATTTT.

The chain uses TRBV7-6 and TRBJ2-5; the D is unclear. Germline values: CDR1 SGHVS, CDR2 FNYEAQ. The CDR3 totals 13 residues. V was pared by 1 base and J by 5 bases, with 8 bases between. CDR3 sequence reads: CASSLGPVETQYF. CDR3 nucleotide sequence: TGTGCCAGCAGCTTAGGACCCGTGGAGACCCAGTACTTC.